The 13 T cell receptor beta chains presented below share a single source sample, sequenced in a study of read filtering for tumor transcriptome and immune sequencing. The library was built from roughly 400 ng RNA with molecular barcoded adaptors for alpha/delta and beta/gamma chains. TCRdb re-called the reads with MiXCR, one entry per CDR3 protein. Of more than 55,000 distinct CDR3 sequences in the sample, more than 20% were seen once. What was sequenced was a population of CD138-negative cells sorted from bone marrow. The receptors come from a donor at least 40 years old with multiple myeloma.

This clonotype was seen at least ten times. This chain links TRBV28 with TRBJ2-7; D is tentatively TRBD1 or TRBD2 (5 bases each). CDR1 and CDR2 (germline): MDHEN, SYDVKM. Trimming pared 5 bases from V and 3 bases from J, leaving 14 bases between. The CDR3 consists of 14 residues. CDR3 amino acids: CASSPGTQSYEQYF. Here the CDR3 DNA reads TGTGCCAGCAGTCCCGGGACCCAGAGCTACGAGCAGTACTTC.

This clonotype has just a few counts. This may be a read error: a much more frequent sequence differs by one nucleotide. The rearrangement links TRBV5-1 to TRBJ2-2; D is perhaps TRBD1 or TRBD2 (5 bases each). Trimming took 4 bases from V and 6 from J, leaving 13 bases between them. Per the germline V gene, CDR1 is SGHRS and CDR2 is YFSETQ. There are 14 residues in the CDR3. For the CDR3, the DNA is TGCGCCAGCAGCCTAGGGACGATCGCCGGGGAGCTGTTTTTT. It yields the protein CASSLGTIAGELFF.

Many counts were recorded for this clonotype. A much larger clone lies a single base off, so this may be a read error. The gene calls are TRBV12-3 or TRBV12-4 and TRBJ2-5, with 10 bases aligning to TRBD1. The CDR3 loop spans 13 amino acids. The CDR3: CAGSPGTGVTQYF. DNA for the CDR3: TGTGCCGGCAGCCCCGGGACAGGGGTGACCCAGTACTTC.

The chain links TRBV10-3 to TRBJ2-2; TRBD2 matches 15 bases. This CDR3 has 18 residues. V lost 7 bases, J lost 0 bases, and 6 bases stayed unmatched. Looked up from germline, CDR1 is ENHRY and CDR2 is SYGVKD. DNA for the CDR3: TGTGCCATCAAACCGGGACTAGCGGGGGGAACGAACACCGGGGAGCTGTTTTTT. It specifies CAIKPGLAGGTNTGELFF.

There are many counts of this clonotype. The chain joins TRBV20-1 to TRBJ2-3, with 12 bases identical to TRBD2. Trimming cost V 5 bases and J 5 bases; bases outside gene matches: 8. The germline gives CDR1 DFQATT, CDR2 SNEGSKA (reference sequence). The CDR3 runs to 15 residues. The CDR3 sequence: CSASATSGSEDTQYF. The CDR3, as DNA: TGCAGTGCTTCGGCGACTAGCGGGAGTGAAGATACGCAGTATTTT.

To note about this clonotype: This may be a read error, as it is one base from a much larger clone. V and J are TRBV5-4 and TRBJ2-1; D possibly corresponds to TRBD1 (6 bases). The CDR3 sequence is 15 residues long. CDR1 and CDR2 from the germline V gene are SGHNT and YYREEE (reference sequence). The CDR3 protein is CASSTDRSSYSEQFF. CDR3 nucleotides: TGTGCCAGCAGCACTGACAGGAGCTCCTACAGTGAGCAGTTCTTC.

Written as DNA, the CDR3 is TGTGCCAGTAGTATTTCTCTGGGCGACTACGAGCAGTACTTC. This encodes CASSISLGDYEQYF. This rearrangement joins TRBV19 to TRBJ2-7; D not certain. The germline V gene encodes CDR1 LNHDA and CDR2 SQIVND (reference sequence). The V gene lost 3 bases and the J gene lost 3 bases, with 12 bases spanning the gap. The CDR3 contains 14 residues.

This clonotype was recorded at least ten times. CDR3 residues: CASSIQETQYF. The CDR3 DNA is TGTGCCAGCAGCATCCAAGAGACCCAGTACTTC. The V gene is TRBV7-9, the J gene TRBJ2-5, with D unresolved. Deletions cut 5 bases from V and 1 base from J, with 2 bases between. The CDR3 is made up of 11 amino acids. In germline, CDR1 is SEHNR, CDR2 FQNEAQ (reference sequence).

Notes on this clonotype: Given a much more abundant clone one base away, this may be a read error. The chain uses TRBV29-1 and TRBJ2-3; 9 bases map to TRBD2. Germline trimming cut 2 bases from V and 1 base from J; bases unmatched to any gene: 1. The CDR3 covers 14 residues. Germline CDR1 is SQVTM and CDR2 is ANQGSEA. The CDR3 here is CSVERTSGTDTQYF. The CDR3 nucleotides read TGCAGCGTTGAAAGGACTAGCGGCACAGATACGCAGTATTTT.

This clonotype occurred many times. The chain combines TRBV5-6 with TRBJ2-5; D not resolved. Germline lookup yields CDR1 SGHDT and CDR2 YYEEEE. V lost 2 bases to trimming and J lost 5 bases, with 4 bases between them. The CDR3 runs 11 residues. CDR3: CASSLWETQYF. In DNA form, the CDR3 reads TGTGCCAGCAGCTTATGGGAGACCCAGTACTTC. The full variable domain, completed using reference TRBV5-6 and TRBJ2-5, is DAGVTQSPTHLIKTRGQQVTLRCSPKSGHDTVSWYQQALGQGPQFIFQYYEEEERQRGNFPDRFSGHQFPNYSSELNVNALLLGDSALYLCASSLWETQYFGPGTRLLVL.

The chain is built from TRBV12-3 or TRBV12-4 and TRBJ2-1; D may match TRBD1 or TRBD2 (5 bases each). The CDR3 has 15 residues. The V end was cut by 6 bases, the J end by 8 bases, with 20 bases between. CDR3 loop: CASRTPGPEHDEQFF. CDR3 DNA: TGTGCCAGCAGGACTCCGGGACCAGAGCACGATGAGCAGTTCTTC.

On this clonotype itself: A much larger clone differs by one base, so this may be a read error. The V call is TRBV28, the J call TRBJ2-1; 11 bases fit TRBD2. CDR3 length equals 15 residues. Germline CDR1 reads MDHEN; CDR2 reads SYDVKM. The CDR3 region is CSSSQLAGAVNEQFF. CDR3 coding DNA: TGTTCCAGCAGCCAACTAGCGGGGGCCGTCAATGAGCAGTTCTTC.

With respect to this clonotype: The junction departs from the called germline gene at one end, perhaps through a read error. The chain has TRBV7-9 and TRBJ1-1; possible D gene TRBD1, 5 bases. Germline CDR1 reads SEHNR; CDR2 reads FQNEAQ (reference sequence). The CDR3 extends over 13 amino acids. The CDR3 nucleotides read TGTGCCAGCGGCTTAGGGGAGAGGCTTAAAGCTCTCTTT. The encoded protein is CASGLGERLKALF.